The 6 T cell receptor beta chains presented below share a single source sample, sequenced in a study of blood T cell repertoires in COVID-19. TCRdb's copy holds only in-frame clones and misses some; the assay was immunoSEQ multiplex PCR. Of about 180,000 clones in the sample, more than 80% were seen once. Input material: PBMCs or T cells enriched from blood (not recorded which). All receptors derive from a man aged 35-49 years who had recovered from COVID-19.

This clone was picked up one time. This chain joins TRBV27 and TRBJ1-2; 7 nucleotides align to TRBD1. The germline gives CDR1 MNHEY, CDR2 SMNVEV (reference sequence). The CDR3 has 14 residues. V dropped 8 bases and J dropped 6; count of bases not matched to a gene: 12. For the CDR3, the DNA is TGTGCCAGCTCCGACCCTGGACAGGTTCATGGCTACACCTTC. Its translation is CASSDPGQVHGYTF.

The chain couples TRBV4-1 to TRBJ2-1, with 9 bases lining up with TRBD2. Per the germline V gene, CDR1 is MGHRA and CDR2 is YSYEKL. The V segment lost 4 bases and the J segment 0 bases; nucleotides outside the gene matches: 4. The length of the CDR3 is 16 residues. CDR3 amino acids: CASSRDSGSSYNEQFF. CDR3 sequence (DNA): TGCGCCAGCAGCCGGGATAGCGGGAGCTCCTACAATGAGCAGTTCTTC.

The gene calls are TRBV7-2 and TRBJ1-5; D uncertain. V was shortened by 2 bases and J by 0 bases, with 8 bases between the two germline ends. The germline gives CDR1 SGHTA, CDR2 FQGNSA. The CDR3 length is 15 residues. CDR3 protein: CASSLNSLSNQPQHF. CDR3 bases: TGTGCCAGCAGCTTAAACAGCCTTAGCAATCAGCCCCAGCATTTT. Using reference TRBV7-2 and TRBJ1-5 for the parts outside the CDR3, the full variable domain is GAGVSQSPSNKVTEKGKDVELRCDPISGHTALYWYRQSLGQGLEFLIYFQGNSAPDKSGLPSDRFSAERTGGSVSTLTIQRTQQEDSAVYLCASSLNSLSNQPQHFGDGTRLSIL.

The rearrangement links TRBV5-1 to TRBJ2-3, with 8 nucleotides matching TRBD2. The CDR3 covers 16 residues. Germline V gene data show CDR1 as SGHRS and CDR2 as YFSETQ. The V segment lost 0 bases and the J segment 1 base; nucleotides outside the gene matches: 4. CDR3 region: CASSLEAGGGTDTQYF. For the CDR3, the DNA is TGCGCCAGCAGCTTGGAGGCGGGGGGTGGCACAGATACGCAGTATTTT.

CDR3 sequence reads: CASSLAGTVTYEQYF. DNA for the CDR3: TGTGCCAGCAGCTTAGCCGGGACAGTTACCTACGAGCAGTACTTC. The V gene is TRBV11-2, the J gene TRBJ2-7; TRBD1 agrees at 7 bases. CDR3 length equals 15 residues. After removal of 1 base from V and 2 bases from J, the junction contained 5 bases not matched to a gene. Germline V gives CDR1 SGHAT, CDR2 FQNNGV. Filled out from reference TRBV11-2 and TRBJ2-7, the complete variable domain reads EAGVAQSPRYKIIEKRQSVAFWCNPISGHATLYWYQQILGQGPKLLIQFQNNGVVDDSQLPKDRFSAERLKGVDSTLKIQPAKLEDSAVYLCASSLAGTVTYEQYFGPGTRLTVT.

The CDR3 region is CASSTGTSGGFGDTQYF. For the CDR3, the DNA is TGCGCCAGCAGCACCGGGACTAGCGGGGGTTTTGGAGATACGCAGTATTTT. This chain uses TRBV5-1 with TRBJ2-3, with 14 bases fitting TRBD2. From germline, CDR1 is SGHRS and CDR2 YFSETQ. This CDR3 comprises 17 residues. V was clipped by 4 bases and J by 5 bases; unmatched bases: 9.